The T cell receptor beta chain under discussion was sequenced for a study of T cells after posttransplantation cyclophosphamide. This related bone marrow graft donor gave peripheral blood on the day of marrow donation. V lost 5 bases to trimming and J lost 5 bases; unmatched junction nucleotides: 9. This CDR3 has 16 residues. Germline CDR1 and CDR2: SGHTA and FQGNSA. Libraries were prepared by immunoSEQ multiplex PCR; TCRdb keeps only in-frame clonotypes and omits some of them. The data show 45,000 to 55,000 clones, with none appearing a single time. Study-wide results and caveats: Recipient CMV seropositivity and CMV reactivation strongly tracked TRB clonality. Later blood repertoires were often dominated by clones from the donor CD8+ memory compartment.

Ten or more counts support this clone. The antigen is not known. The source is a man aged 35 to 55 in good health, CMV-negative, and a related stem cell transplant donor. Sequenced material: PBMCs. This chain connects TRBV7-2 to TRBJ2-2; 9 bases agree with TRBD2. The CDR3 DNA reads as TGTGCCAGCAGCCCCCGGGGTAGCGGGAGTACCGGGGAGCTGTTTTTT. It codes for CASSPRGSGSTGELFF.